The entry that follows covers one TCR beta chain sequence. The sample is drawn from a study of blood T cell repertoires in COVID-19. About the research overall: COVID-19 samples, acute and convalescent, were from the United States, Italy and Spain. Nucleic acid was either cDNA or gDNA, and it came from T cells, B-cell-depleted T cells, or PBMCs.

Original handling: Cell counts per sample came from amplifying reference gene primers. This table comes from immunoSEQ multiplex PCR, and its TCRdb copy is limited to in-frame clones, with some not included. The V and J calls and clone size come from that table; D and trimming were worked out from the DNA. This table holds tens of thousands of clones, 90% to 95% found once. The CDR3 is 16 amino acids. Germline CDR1 and CDR2: SGDLS and YYNGEE. V lost 2 bases, J lost 4 bases, and 8 bases stayed unmatched. The clonotype comes from a human donor in a cohort sampled during active COVID-19. Source material: peripheral blood. The rearrangement joins TRBV9 to TRBJ2-2, with 7 bases fitting TRBD2. DNA of the CDR3: TGTGCCAGCAGCGTGGGTAGCGGGTGGTCCACCGGGGAGCTGTTTTTT. Protein sequence: CASSVGSGWSTGELFF.